What follows are 14 T cell receptor beta chains derived from one specimen sequenced in a study of Ad26.COV2.S vaccination and SARS-CoV-2 variants. TCRdb keeps only in-frame clones here, not all; method: immunoSEQ multiplex PCR. There are roughly 400,000 clones in the sample; roughly 90% occur only once, and around 1.7% lies in the top ten. Documented treatment: roughly 18 received Ad26.COV2.S at low or high dose, single or two shots; roughly 5 received placebo; per-sample allocation not given. Sampling took place 63 days after the first vaccine or placebo injection. This material consisted of peripheral blood, taken in a trial of Ad26.COV2.S vaccine versus placebo. These receptors originate from a person aged 18 to 59 who received the Ad26.COV2.S COVID-19 vaccine or a placebo.

This chain joins TRBV7-2 and TRBJ2-3; 8 bases agree with TRBD2. Germline V CDR1 and CDR2: SGHTA, FQGNSA. V shed 3 bases and J 0 bases; nucleotides not matched to a gene: 8. The CDR3 has 17 residues. The CDR3 DNA is TGTGCCAGCAGCTTGCCGGAGCGGGGGCCTAGCACAGATACGCAGTATTTT. Translation: CASSLPERGPSTDTQYF.

The rearrangement joins TRBV27 to TRBJ2-7; 7 nucleotides agree with TRBD1. CDR1 MNHEY and CDR2 SMNVEV come from the germline V gene (reference sequence). The CDR3 runs to 15 residues. Losses at the gene ends were 4 bases for V and 2 bases for J; bases not matched to a gene: 8. The CDR3 protein is CASSSNPDRAYEQYF. The CDR3 DNA follows: TGTGCCAGCAGTTCCAACCCCGACAGGGCCTACGAGCAGTACTTC.

The chain has TRBV10-3 and TRBJ2-1, with D uncertain. Looked up from germline, CDR1 is ENHRY and CDR2 is SYGVKD. V was clipped by 0 bases and J by 9 bases, with 18 bases between them. The CDR3 is made up of 16 amino acids. Written as DNA, the CDR3 is TGTGCCATCAGTGAGTCGACCACAAGTAGCCTGGGTGAGCAGTTCTTC. Translated: CAISESTTSSLGEQFF.

The genes are TRBV19 and TRBJ1-1; no clear D. V lost 8 bases to trimming and J lost 1 base, with 17 bases between them. The V gene's germline CDR1 is LNHDA and CDR2 SQIVND (reference sequence). The CDR3 length is 15 residues. The CDR3 sequence: CASEILGAGNTEAFF. The CDR3 DNA reads as TGTGCCAGTGAAATCCTCGGAGCTGGGAACACTGAAGCTTTCTTT. Looking up the rest from reference TRBV19 and TRBJ1-1 gives the full variable domain: DGGITQSPKYLFRKEGQNVTLSCEQNLNHDAMYWYRQDPGQGLRLIYYSQIVNDFQKGDIAEGYSVSREKKESFPLTVTSAQKNPTAFYLCASEILGAGNTEAFFGQGTRLTVV.

In its sample, this clone was seen once. In the same sample, other DNA sequences code for this CDR3. This rearrangement joins TRBV7-9 to TRBJ2-5; D is possibly TRBD2 (6 bases). Between the trimmed V and J ends, which lost 0 bases and 2 bases, there was a span of 7 bases. Germline V gene lookup returns CDR1 SEHNR and CDR2 FQNEAQ (reference sequence). The length of the CDR3 is 14 residues. The CDR3 here is CASSLAGGQETQYF. CDR3 nucleotides: TGTGCCAGCAGCTTAGCGGGGGGTCAAGAGACCCAGTACTTC.

This chain connects TRBV13 to TRBJ2-3; D gene unclear. The length of the CDR3 is 12 residues. Trimming took off 2 bases at V and 2 bases at J, with 2 bases between the two ends. Germline V gene sequence: CDR1 PRHDT, CDR2 FYEKMQ (reference sequence). The CDR3 nucleotides are TGTGCCAGCAGCTTACACACAGATACGCAGTATTTT. It codes for CASSLHTDTQYF.

CDR3 sequence: CASSLVPQEGAPWGYTF. The CDR3 DNA sequence: TGTGCCAGCAGCTTAGTCCCACAGGAAGGGGCGCCTTGGGGCTACACCTTC. V is TRBV7-6 and J is TRBJ1-2, with D possibly matching TRBD1 (5 bases). Germline V lookup: CDR1 SGHVS, CDR2 FNYEAQ. Trimming took off 1 base at V and 8 bases at J, with 23 bases between the two ends. This CDR3 contains 17 residues.

The V call is TRBV18, the J call TRBJ2-3; 7 nucleotides match TRBD1. CDR1 and CDR2 from the germline V gene are KGHSH and LQKENI. With V trimmed by 1 base and J by 3 bases, 7 bases remained unmatched. The CDR3 is made up of 16 amino acids. CDR3 in amino acids: CASSPRKTGSTDTQYF. DNA for the CDR3: TGTGCCAGCTCACCACGTAAGACAGGGTCAACAGATACGCAGTATTTT.

This clone was detected once. V and J are TRBV5-6 and TRBJ2-7; 7 bases are a match to TRBD1. The V gene end was trimmed by 4 bases and the J gene end by 3 bases; junction bases not matched to a gene: 16. Looked up from germline, CDR1 is SGHDT and CDR2 is YYEEEE. CDR3 length: 17 residues. CDR3: CASSNIKQGFGRYEQYF. In DNA form, the CDR3 reads TGTGCCAGCAGCAATATCAAACAGGGGTTCGGGCGCTACGAGCAGTACTTC.

The chain joins TRBV18 to TRBJ2-3, with TRBD1 identical over 8 bases. The CDR3 covers 17 residues. Germline V gene lookup returns CDR1 KGHSH and CDR2 LQKENI. V shed 3 bases, J shed 0 bases, and the junction held 8 bases outside the gene matches. CDR3: CASSPLRRGRSTDTQYF. Written as DNA, the CDR3 is TGTGCCAGCTCACCCCTCCGCAGGGGGCGGAGCACAGATACGCAGTATTTT.

This clone was seen a single time. The genes are TRBV27 and TRBJ2-1; 16 bases are shared with TRBD2. This CDR3 region has 19 residues. Germline V gene sequence: CDR1 MNHEY, CDR2 SMNVEV (reference sequence). With 6 bases clipped from V and 9 bases from J, the junction kept 17 bases outside the gene matches. The CDR3 DNA follows: TGTGCCAGCAGCCTATATGGGACTAGCGGGGGGGGGCCCGCTAGTGAGCAGTTCTTC. Its protein is CASSLYGTSGGGPASEQFF.

The chain carries TRBV11-3 and TRBJ2-2, with a weak D call TRBD2 (6 bases). This CDR3 contains 18 residues. Germline V gene data show CDR1 as SGHNT and CDR2 as YENEEA. V lost 0 bases, J lost 0 bases, and 14 bases lay in between. CDR3 coding DNA: TGTGCCAGCAGCTTAGATATAATCGGGGGAGCGAACACCGGGGAGCTGTTTTTT. This translates into CASSLDIIGGANTGELFF.

In DNA, the CDR3 is TGTGCCACCCGGTTGGGGGCCTTTAATGAAAAACTGTTTTTT. It specifies CATRLGAFNEKLFF. The chain employs TRBV2 and TRBJ1-4, with D possibly being TRBD1 (6 bases). The CDR3 spans 14 residues. CDR1 SNHLY and CDR2 FYNNEI come from the germline V gene. Trimming removed 10 bases from V and 4 bases from J, with 16 bases in between.

This clone was counted only a few times. The V and J genes are TRBV30 and TRBJ1-5; TRBD1 matches 9 bases. CDR1 and CDR2 from the germline V gene are GTSNPN and SVGIG (reference sequence). V shed 3 bases, J shed 4 bases, and the junction held 1 base outside the gene matches. The CDR3 loop spans 13 amino acids. DNA of the CDR3: TGTGCCTGGAGGGGACAGGGAAATCAGCCCCAGCATTTT. Translated: CAWRGQGNQPQHF.